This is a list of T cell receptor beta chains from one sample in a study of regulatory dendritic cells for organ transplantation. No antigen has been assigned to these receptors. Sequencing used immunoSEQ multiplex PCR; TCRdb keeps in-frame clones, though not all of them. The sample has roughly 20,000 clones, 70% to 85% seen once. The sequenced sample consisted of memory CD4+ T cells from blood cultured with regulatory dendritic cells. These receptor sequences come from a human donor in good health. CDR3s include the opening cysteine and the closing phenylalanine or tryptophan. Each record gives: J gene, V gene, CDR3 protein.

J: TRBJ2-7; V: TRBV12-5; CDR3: CASGLVSTSGAIYEQYF
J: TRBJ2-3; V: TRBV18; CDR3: CASSLGGTQYF
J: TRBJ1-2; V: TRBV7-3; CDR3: CASSLTLADRVHGYTF
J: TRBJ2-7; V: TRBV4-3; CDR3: CASSGRAGGPPYEQYF
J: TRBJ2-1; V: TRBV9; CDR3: CASSVATGEGIGNAYNEQFF
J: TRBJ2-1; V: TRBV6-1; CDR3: CASSVAGVDYNEQFF
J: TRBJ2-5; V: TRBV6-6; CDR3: CASSYSSGRRRETQYF
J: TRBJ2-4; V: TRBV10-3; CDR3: CAIGSGGIQYF
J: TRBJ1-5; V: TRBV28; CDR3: CASSLGGTGRPQHF
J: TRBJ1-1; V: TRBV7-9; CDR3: CASSLTGINTEAFF
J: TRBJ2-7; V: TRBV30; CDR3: CAWDRGTYEQYF
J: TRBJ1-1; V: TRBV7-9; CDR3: CASSLAGWRVGTEAFF
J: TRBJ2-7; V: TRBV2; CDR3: CASSEALARSYEQYF
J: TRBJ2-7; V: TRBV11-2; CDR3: CASSSSRDRALEQYF
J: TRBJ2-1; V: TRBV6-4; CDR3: CASSPSSYNEQFF
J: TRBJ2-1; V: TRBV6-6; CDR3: CASRPVGQVYNEQFF
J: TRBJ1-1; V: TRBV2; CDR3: CASSRGRTDTEAFF
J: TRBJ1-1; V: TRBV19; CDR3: CASSQQGTVGTEAFF
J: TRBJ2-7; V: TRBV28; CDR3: CASNQGAYEQYF
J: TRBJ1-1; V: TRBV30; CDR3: CVVEAGWTEAFF
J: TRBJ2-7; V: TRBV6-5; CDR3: CASSYRTSGRTYEQYF
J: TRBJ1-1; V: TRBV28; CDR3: CMVGAESTEAFF
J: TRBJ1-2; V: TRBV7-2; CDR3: CASSFRQDSGYTF
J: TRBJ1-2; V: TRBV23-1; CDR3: CASSQSEDWSGGRGGYTF
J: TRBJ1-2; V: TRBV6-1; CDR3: CASSDLVWTNYGYTF
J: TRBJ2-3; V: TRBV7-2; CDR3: CASSAQGADTQYF
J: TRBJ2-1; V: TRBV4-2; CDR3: CASSHAPGGEQFF
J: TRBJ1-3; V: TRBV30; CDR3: CAWSGSPFSGNTIYF
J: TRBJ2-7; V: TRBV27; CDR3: CASRLLAGDTYEQYF
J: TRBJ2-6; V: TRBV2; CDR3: CASSQSGGRASGANVLTF
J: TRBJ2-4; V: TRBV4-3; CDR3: CASSQGLQAHQYF
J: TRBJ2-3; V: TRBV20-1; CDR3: CSARVATQYF
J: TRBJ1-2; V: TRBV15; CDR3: CATSPPWALYGYTF
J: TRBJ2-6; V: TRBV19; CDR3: CASSIDPGSGANVLTF
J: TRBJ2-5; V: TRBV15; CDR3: CATSRDFAMKETQYF
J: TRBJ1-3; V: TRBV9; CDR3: CASSEHRDSGNTIYF
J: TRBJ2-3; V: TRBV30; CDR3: CAWSHHLLSTDTQYF
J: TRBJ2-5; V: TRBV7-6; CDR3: CASSLWDARGETQYF
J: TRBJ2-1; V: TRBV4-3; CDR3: CASSQGSGVLDEQFF
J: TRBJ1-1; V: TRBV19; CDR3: CASRGTGVTEAFF
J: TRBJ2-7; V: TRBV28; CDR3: CACGTSGSHEQYF